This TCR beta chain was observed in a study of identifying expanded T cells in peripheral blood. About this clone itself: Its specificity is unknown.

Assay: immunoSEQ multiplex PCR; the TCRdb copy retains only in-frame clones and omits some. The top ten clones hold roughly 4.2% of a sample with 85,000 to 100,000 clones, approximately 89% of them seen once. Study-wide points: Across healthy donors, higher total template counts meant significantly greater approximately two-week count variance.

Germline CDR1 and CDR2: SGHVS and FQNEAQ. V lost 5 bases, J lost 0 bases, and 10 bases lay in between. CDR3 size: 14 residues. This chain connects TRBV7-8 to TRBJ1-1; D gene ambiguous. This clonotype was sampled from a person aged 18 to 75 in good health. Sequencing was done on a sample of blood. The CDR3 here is CASSLRHMNTEAFF. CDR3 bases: TGTGCCAGCAGCCTTAGACACATGAACACTGAAGCTTTCTTT. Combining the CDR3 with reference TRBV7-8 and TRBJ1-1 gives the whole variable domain GAGVSQSPRYKVAKRGQDVALRCDPISGHVSLFWYQQALGQGPEFLTYFQNEAQLDKSGLPSDRFFAERPEGSVSTLKIQRTQQEDSAVYLCASSLRHMNTEAFFGQGTRLTVV.